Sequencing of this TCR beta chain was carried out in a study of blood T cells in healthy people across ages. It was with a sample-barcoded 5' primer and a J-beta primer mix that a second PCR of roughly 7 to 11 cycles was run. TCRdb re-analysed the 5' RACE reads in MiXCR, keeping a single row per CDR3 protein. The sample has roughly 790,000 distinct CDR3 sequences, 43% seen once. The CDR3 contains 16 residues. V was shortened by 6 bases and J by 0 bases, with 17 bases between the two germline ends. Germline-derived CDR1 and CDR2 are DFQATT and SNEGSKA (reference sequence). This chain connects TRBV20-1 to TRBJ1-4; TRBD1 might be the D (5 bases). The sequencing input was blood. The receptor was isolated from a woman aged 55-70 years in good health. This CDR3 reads CSADTRDFSTNEKLFF. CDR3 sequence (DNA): TGCAGTGCAGATACCAGGGACTTTTCAACTAATGAAAAACTGTTTTTT.